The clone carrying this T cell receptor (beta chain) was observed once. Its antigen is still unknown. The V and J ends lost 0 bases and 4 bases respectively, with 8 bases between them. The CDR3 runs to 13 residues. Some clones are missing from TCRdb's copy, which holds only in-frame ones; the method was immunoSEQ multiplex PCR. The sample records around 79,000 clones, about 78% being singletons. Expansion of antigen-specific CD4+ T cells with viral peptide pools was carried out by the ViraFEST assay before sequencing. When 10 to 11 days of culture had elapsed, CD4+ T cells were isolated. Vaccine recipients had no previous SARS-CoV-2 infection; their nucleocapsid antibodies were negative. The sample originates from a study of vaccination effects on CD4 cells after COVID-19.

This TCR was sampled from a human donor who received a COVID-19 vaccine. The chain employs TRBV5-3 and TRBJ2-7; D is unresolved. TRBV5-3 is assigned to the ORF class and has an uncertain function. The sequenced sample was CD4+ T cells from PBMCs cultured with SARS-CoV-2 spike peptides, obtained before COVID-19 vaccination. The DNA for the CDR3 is TGTGCCAGAAGCTTGGAAGCTTTGTACGAGCAGTACGTC. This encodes CARSLEALYEQYV.